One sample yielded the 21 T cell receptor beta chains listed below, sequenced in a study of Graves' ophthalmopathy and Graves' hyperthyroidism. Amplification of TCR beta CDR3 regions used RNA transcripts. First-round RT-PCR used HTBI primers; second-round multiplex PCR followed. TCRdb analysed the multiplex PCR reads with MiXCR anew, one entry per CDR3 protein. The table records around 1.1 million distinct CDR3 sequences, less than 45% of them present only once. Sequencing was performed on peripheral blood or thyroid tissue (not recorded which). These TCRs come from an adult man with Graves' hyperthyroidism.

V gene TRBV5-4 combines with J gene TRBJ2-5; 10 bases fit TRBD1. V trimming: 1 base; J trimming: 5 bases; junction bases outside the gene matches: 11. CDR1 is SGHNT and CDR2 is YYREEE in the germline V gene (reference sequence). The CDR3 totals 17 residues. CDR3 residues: CASSLSRTGGPAETQYF. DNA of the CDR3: TGTGCCAGCAGCTTGAGTAGGACAGGGGGTCCCGCGGAGACCCAGTACTTC.

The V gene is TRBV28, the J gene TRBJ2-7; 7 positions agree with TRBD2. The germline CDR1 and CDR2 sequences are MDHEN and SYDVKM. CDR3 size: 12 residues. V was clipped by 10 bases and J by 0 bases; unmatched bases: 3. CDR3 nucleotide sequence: TGTGCCACTAGCGGAGCCTCCTACGAGCAGTACTTC. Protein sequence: CATSGASYEQYF.

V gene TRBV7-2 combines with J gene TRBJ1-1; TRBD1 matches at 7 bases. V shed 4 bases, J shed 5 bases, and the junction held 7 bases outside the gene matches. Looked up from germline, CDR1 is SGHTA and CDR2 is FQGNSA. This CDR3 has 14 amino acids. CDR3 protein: CASSSKGAKTEAFF. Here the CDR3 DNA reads TGTGCCAGCAGCTCTAAGGGGGCGAAGACTGAAGCTTTCTTT.

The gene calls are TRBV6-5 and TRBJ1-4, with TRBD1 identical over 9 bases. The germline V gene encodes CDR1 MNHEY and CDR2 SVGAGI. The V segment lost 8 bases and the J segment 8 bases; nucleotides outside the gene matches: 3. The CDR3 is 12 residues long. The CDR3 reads CASADRGEKLFF. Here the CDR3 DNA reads TGTGCCAGCGCCGACAGGGGGGAAAAACTGTTTTTT.

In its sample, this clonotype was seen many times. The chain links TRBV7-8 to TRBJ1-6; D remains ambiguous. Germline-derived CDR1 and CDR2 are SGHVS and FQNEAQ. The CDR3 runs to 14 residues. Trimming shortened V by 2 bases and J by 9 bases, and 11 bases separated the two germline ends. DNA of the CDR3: TGTGCCAGCAGCTTACCCCGGGAAGGTTCACCCCTCCACTTT. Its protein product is CASSLPREGSPLHF.

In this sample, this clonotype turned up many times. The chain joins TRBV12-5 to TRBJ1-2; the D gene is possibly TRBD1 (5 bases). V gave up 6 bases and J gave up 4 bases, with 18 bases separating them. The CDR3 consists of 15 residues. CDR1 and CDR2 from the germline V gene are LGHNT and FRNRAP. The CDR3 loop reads CASGYGTGRGYGYTF. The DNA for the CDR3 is TGTGCTAGTGGCTACGGGACGGGGCGGGGCTATGGCTACACCTTC.

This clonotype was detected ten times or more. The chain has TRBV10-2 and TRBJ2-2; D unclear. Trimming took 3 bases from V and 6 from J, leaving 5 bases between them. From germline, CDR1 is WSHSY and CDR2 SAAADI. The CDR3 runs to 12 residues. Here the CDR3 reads CASSDFAGELFF. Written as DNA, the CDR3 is TGCGCCAGCAGTGATTTCGCCGGGGAGCTGTTTTTT.

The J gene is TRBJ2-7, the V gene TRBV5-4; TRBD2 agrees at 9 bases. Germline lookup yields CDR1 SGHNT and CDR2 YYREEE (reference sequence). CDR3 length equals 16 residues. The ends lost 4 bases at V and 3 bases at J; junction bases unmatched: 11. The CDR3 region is CASSSPASGAFYEQYF. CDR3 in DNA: TGTGCCAGCAGCAGCCCGGCTAGCGGGGCTTTCTACGAGCAGTACTTC.

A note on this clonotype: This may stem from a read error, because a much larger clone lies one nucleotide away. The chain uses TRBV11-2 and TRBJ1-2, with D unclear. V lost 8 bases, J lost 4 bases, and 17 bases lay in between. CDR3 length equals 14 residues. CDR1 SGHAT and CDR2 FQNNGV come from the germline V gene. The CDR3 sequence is CASLTLGSSYGYTF. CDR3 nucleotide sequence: TGTGCCAGCTTAACCCTGGGGAGTTCCTATGGCTACACCTTC.

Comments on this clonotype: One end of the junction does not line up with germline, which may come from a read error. The CDR3 nucleotides read TGTGCCAGCACTTCGGGATCGGGTAACACTGAAACTTTCTTT. This sequence encodes CASTSGSGNTETFF. This sequence joins TRBV12-3 or TRBV12-4 and TRBJ1-1; D gene unclear. CDR3 size: 14 residues.

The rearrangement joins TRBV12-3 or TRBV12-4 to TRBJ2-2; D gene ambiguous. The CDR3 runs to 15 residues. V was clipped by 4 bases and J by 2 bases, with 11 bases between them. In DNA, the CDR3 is TGTGCCAGCAGTTCATCTAGGGTAAACACCGGGGAGCTGTTTTTT. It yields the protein CASSSSRVNTGELFF.

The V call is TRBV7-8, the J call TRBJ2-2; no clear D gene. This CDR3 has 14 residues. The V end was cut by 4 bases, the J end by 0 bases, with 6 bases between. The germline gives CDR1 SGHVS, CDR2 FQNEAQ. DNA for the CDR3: TGTGCCAGCAGCTCCCCACCGAACACCGGGGAGCTGTTTTTT. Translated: CASSSPPNTGELFF.

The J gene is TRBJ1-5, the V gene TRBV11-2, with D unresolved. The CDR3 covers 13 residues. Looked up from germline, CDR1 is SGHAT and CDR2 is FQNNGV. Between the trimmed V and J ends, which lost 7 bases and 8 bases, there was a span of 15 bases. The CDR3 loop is CASTSAGQEPQHF. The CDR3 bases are TGTGCCAGCACCTCCGCCGGGCAGGAGCCCCAGCATTTT.

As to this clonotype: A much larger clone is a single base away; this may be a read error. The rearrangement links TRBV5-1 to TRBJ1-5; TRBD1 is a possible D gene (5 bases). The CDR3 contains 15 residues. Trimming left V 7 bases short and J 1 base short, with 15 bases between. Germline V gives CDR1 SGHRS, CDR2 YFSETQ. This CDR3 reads CASRRGLGSNQPQHF. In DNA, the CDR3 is TGCGCCAGCCGCCGGGGACTTGGGAGCAATCAGCCCCAGCATTTT.

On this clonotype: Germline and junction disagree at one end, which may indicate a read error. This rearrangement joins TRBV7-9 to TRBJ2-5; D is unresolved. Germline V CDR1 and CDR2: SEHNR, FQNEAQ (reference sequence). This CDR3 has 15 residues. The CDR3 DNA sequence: TGTGTCAGCAGCTTAGAGCAACAGCTCCAAGAGACCCAGTACTTC. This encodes CVSSLEQQLQETQYF.

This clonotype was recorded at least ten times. CDR3 residues: CASSVAGGGNQPQHF. The CDR3 DNA reads as TGTGCCAGCAGTGTGGCAGGAGGAGGGAATCAGCCCCAGCATTTT. The rearrangement links TRBV6-1 to TRBJ1-5, with D unclear. V lost 4 bases, J lost 4 bases, and 14 bases lay in between. Germline CDR1 reads MNHNS; CDR2 reads SASEGT. The CDR3 runs to 15 residues.

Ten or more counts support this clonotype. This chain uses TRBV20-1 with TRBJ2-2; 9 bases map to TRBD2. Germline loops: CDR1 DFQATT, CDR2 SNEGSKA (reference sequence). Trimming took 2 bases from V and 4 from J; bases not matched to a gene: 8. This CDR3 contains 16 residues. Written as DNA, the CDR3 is TGCAGTGCTAGAAAAGGACTAGCGACACTCACCGGGGAGCTGTTTTTT. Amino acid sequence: CSARKGLATLTGELFF.

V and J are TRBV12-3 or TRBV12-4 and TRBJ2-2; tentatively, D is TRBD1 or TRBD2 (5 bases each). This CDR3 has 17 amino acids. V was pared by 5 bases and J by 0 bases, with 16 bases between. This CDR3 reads CASSPGVGGTNTGELFF. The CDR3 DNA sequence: TGTGCCAGCAGTCCCGGGGTTGGGGGAACGAACACCGGGGAGCTGTTTTTT.

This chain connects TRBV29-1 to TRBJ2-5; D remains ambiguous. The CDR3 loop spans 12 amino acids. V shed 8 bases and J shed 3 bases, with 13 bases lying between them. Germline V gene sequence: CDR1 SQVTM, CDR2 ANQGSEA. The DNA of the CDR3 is TGCAGCTTAGTGGACGGAAAAGAGACCCAGTACTTC. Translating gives CSLVDGKETQYF. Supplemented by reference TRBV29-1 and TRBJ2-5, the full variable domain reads SAVISQKPSRDICQRGTSLTIQCQVDSQVTMMFWYRQQPGQSLTLIATANQGSEATYESGFVIDKFPISRPNLTFSTLTVSNMSPEDSSIYLCSLVDGKETQYFGPGTRLLVL.

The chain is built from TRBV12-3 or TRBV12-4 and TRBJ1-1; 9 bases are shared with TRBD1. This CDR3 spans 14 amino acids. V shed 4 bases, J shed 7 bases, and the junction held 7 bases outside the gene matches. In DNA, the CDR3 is TGTGCCAGCAGTTCGGGACAGGGATGGGATGAAGCTTTCTTT. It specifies CASSSGQGWDEAFF.

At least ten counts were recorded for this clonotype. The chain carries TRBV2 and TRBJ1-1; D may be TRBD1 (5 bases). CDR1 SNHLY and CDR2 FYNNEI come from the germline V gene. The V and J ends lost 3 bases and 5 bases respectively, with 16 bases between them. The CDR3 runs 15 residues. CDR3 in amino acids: CASSEGGKGMTEAFF. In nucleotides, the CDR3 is TGTGCCAGCAGTGAGGGCGGTAAGGGGATGACTGAAGCTTTCTTT. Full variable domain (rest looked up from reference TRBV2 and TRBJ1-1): EPEVTQTPSHQVTQMGQEVILRCVPISNHLYFYWYRQILGQKVEFLVSFYNNEISEKSEIFDDQFSVERPDGSNFTLKIRSTKLEDSAMYFCASSEGGKGMTEAFFGQGTRLTVV.